One and the same sample provided the 27 T cell receptor beta chains below, sequenced in a study of T cell repertoires in cytomegalovirus infection. One entry per CDR3 protein results from TCRdb running MiXCR on the reads. The table includes under 600,000 distinct CDR3 sequences, approximately 15% detected once. Sequences were obtained from CD8+ T cells from PBMCs. These receptors came from a human donor in good health (CMV status not recorded). Some clones in this sample may be carry-over from other donors' samples.

This clonotype has only a few counts. This chain links TRBV27 with TRBJ2-1; tentatively, D is TRBD2 (6 bases). The CDR3 length is 13 residues. Germline CDR1 and CDR2: MNHEY and SMNVEV (reference sequence). Trimming shortened V by 0 bases and J by 8 bases, and 8 bases separated the two germline ends. In DNA form, the CDR3 reads TGTGCCAGCAGTTTATCGCCTAGCGATGAGCAGTTCTTC. Amino acid sequence: CASSLSPSDEQFF.

The chain is built from TRBV7-9 and TRBJ2-2; 10 nucleotides align to TRBD2. The CDR3 runs to 18 residues. With 6 bases clipped from V and 3 bases from J, the junction kept 13 bases outside the gene matches. Looked up from germline, CDR1 is SEHNR and CDR2 is FQNEAQ (reference sequence). CDR3 nucleotide sequence: TGTGCCAGCAGACCTCCGAGCGGGAGGGCCGAGGACACCGGGGAGCTGTTTTTT. This encodes CASRPPSGRAEDTGELFF.

The CDR3 DNA reads as TGTGCCAGCAGCCAAGATCAACCCCCCCCCGAAGCTTTCTTT. Its protein is CASSQDQPPPEAFF. This chain joins TRBV4-2 and TRBJ1-1; no firm D call. V lost 0 bases, J lost 8 bases, and 13 bases lay in between. Germline V gene sequence: CDR1 LGHNA, CDR2 YNFKEQ. This CDR3 is 14 amino acids long.

This clonotype has ten or more counts. The V call is TRBV28, the J call TRBJ1-1; 8 nucleotides line up with TRBD1. Germline V gene lookup returns CDR1 MDHEN and CDR2 SYDVKM. The junction had 11 bases not matched to a gene; V was cut back by 5 bases and J by 6 bases. This CDR3 region has 15 residues. The chain's CDR3 is CASSLRGLRRAEAFF. CDR3 in DNA: TGTGCCAGCAGTCTCAGGGGGCTCAGAAGGGCTGAAGCTTTCTTT. Variable domain in full (rest from reference TRBV28 and TRBJ1-1): DVKVTQSSRYLVKRTGEKVFLECVQDMDHENMFWYRQDPGLGLRLIYFSYDVKMKEKGDIPEGYSVSREKKERFSLILESASTNQTSMYLCASSLRGLRRAEAFFGQGTRLTVV.

This clonotype was detected ten times or more. This sequence joins TRBV7-9 and TRBJ2-7; D is perhaps TRBD2 (5 bases). The CDR3 spans 13 residues. V lost 8 bases and J lost 1, with 12 bases in between. In germline, CDR1 is SEHNR, CDR2 FQNEAQ (reference sequence). The CDR3 nucleotides read TGTGCCAGCGGAGGAGTCGCTTCCTACGAGCAGTACTTC. It encodes CASGGVASYEQYF.

The chain has TRBV28 and TRBJ1-2; D unclear. Germline CDR1 reads MDHEN; CDR2 reads SYDVKM. The V end lost 4 bases, the J end lost 2 bases, and 8 bases lay between the germline ends. The CDR3 has 13 amino acids. The CDR3 coding sequence is TGTGCCAGCAGTTCCGCCCTGAACTATGGCTACACCTTC. Its translation is CASSSALNYGYTF.

In this sample, this clonotype turned up many times. The chain has TRBV6-5 and TRBJ2-7; 11 nucleotides align to TRBD2. V trimming: 1 base; J trimming: 6 bases; junction bases outside the gene matches: 8. CDR3 length: 16 amino acids. CDR1 and CDR2 (germline): MNHEY, SVGAGI. The CDR3 is CASSYLAGGRSVEQYF. The CDR3 coding sequence is TGTGCCAGCAGTTACTTAGCGGGAGGGCGATCGGTCGAGCAGTACTTC.

This clonotype was recorded many times. The genes are TRBV7-8 and TRBJ2-1; D may be TRBD1 (7 bases). CDR1 is SGHVS, CDR2 FQNEAQ, per germline. This CDR3 comprises 16 residues. Trimming removed 0 bases from V and 3 bases from J, with 12 bases in between. The CDR3 loop is CASSLAGGGHYNEQFF. Here the CDR3 DNA reads TGTGCCAGCAGCTTAGCTGGAGGGGGCCACTACAATGAGCAGTTCTTC.

The rearrangement links TRBV6-1 to TRBJ1-4, with 9 bases aligning to TRBD1. Germline V gene lookup returns CDR1 MNHNS and CDR2 SASEGT. V shed 3 bases, J shed 5 bases, and the junction held 4 bases outside the gene matches. The CDR3 runs to 15 residues. This chain's CDR3 is CASSETGTGNEKLFF. CDR3 DNA: TGTGCCAGCAGTGAGACCGGGACAGGGAATGAAAAACTGTTTTTT.

This clonotype was observed many times. This sequence joins TRBV5-1 and TRBJ2-1; 7 bases are a match to TRBD2. The CDR3 is 16 residues long. Unmatched junction bases numbered 14, after V lost 3 bases and J lost 8 bases. Germline values: CDR1 SGHRS, CDR2 YFSETQ. Here the CDR3 DNA reads TGCGCCAGCAGCTGGAATGTGGGCGGGAGTGCCGATGAGCAGTTCTTC. Its protein is CASSWNVGGSADEQFF.

Note on this clonotype: This may arise from a read error, as a much more abundant clone is one base away. Without the conserved terminal phenylalanine or tryptophan, this CDR3 likely stems from a read error. The chain has TRBV12-5 and TRBJ1-2; D is undetermined. In germline, CDR1 is LGHNT, CDR2 FRNRAP. CDR3 length: 12 amino acids. V was trimmed by 7 bases and J by 4 bases, leaving 10 bases between them. CDR3 residues: CASESGIYGYTL. The DNA of the CDR3 is TGTGCTAGTGAGTCGGGGATCTATGGCTACACCTTA.

The sample holds many counts of this clonotype. CDR3 sequence (DNA): TGTGCCACCAGCCGCGTCCGGGACAGGGGGTTTAATGAGCAGTTCTTC. It is translated as CATSRVRDRGFNEQFF. The chain carries TRBV15 and TRBJ2-1, with TRBD1 matching 11 bases. The germline V gene has CDR1 LNHNV and CDR2 YYDKDF (reference sequence). The CDR3 sequence is 16 residues long. J was trimmed by 7 bases and V by 5 bases; bases with no gene match: 10.

Only one count was recorded for this clonotype. The final CDR3 position lacks the conserved phenylalanine or tryptophan, pointing to a likely read error. The rearrangement joins TRBV20-1 to TRBJ2-5; 7 positions match TRBD2. J lost 2 bases, V lost 0 bases, and 15 bases had no gene match. The CDR3 runs to 18 residues. Germline V gene sequence: CDR1 DFQATT, CDR2 SNEGSKA (reference sequence). In DNA, the CDR3 is TGCAGTGCTAGAGATTCGGGACCGCTAGCGGAGCGTCAAGAGACCCAGTACTTA. Translated, it gives CSARDSGPLAERQETQYL.

There are many counts of this clonotype. The CDR3 DNA reads TGCGCCAGCAGCCAAGAGAACAGGAAGCGCCCCGGGCCGAACACTGAAGCTTTCTTT. Encoded protein: CASSQENRKRPGPNTEAFF. The rearrangement joins TRBV4-1 to TRBJ1-1, with a tentative D call TRBD1 (5 bases). Germline V gene lookup returns CDR1 MGHRA and CDR2 YSYEKL. V was trimmed by 0 bases and J by 1 base, leaving 21 bases between them. CDR3 size: 19 residues.

This clonotype was recorded at least ten times. The rearrangement links TRBV7-9 to TRBJ1-2; D may be TRBD1 (5 bases). With 7 bases removed from V and 6 bases from J, the gap between germline ends came to 15 bases. Germline assignment: CDR1 SEHNR and CDR2 FQNEAQ (reference sequence). The CDR3 extends over 13 amino acids. As DNA, the CDR3 is TGTGCCAGCAACCCGTCCCCCAGGGATGGCTACACCTTC. This codes for CASNPSPRDGYTF. Using reference TRBV7-9 and TRBJ1-2 for the parts outside the CDR3, the full variable domain is DTGVSQNPRHKITKRGQNVTFRCDPISEHNRLYWYRQTLGQGPEFLTYFQNEAQLEKSRLLSDRFSAERPKGSFSTLEIQRTEQGDSAMYLCASNPSPRDGYTFGSGTRLTVV.

This clonotype was picked up many times. The chain carries TRBV7-9 and TRBJ2-3; D call uncertain. CDR1 is SEHNR and CDR2 is FQNEAQ in the germline V gene (reference sequence). V was trimmed by 4 bases and J by 5 bases, leaving 10 bases between them. This CDR3 contains 13 residues. Here the CDR3 reads CASSSRRIDTQYF. CDR3 DNA sequence: TGTGCCAGCAGCTCCCGCCGGATAGATACGCAGTATTTT.

This rearrangement joins TRBV7-9 to TRBJ1-5; D gene unclear. V lost 0 bases and J 8 bases, leaving 8 bases between the germline ends. In germline, CDR1 is SEHNR, CDR2 FQNEAQ (reference sequence). The CDR3 runs 13 residues. The CDR3 reads CASSLANGKPQHF. The CDR3 nucleotides are TGTGCCAGCAGCTTAGCGAACGGGAAGCCCCAGCATTTT. The whole variable domain, remainder taken from reference TRBV7-9 and TRBJ1-5, is DTGVSQNPRHKITKRGQNVTFRCDPISEHNRLYWYRQTLGQGPEFLTYFQNEAQLEKSRLLSDRFSAERPKGSFSTLEIQRTEQGDSAMYLCASSLANGKPQHFGDGTRLSIL.

This clonotype was found many times. J is TRBJ2-2 and V is TRBV28; tentatively, D is TRBD2 (5 bases). The CDR3 runs to 14 residues. CDR1 is MDHEN, CDR2 SYDVKM, per germline. V lost 3 bases to trimming and J lost 4 bases, with 9 bases between them. In DNA form, the CDR3 reads TGTGCCAGCAGTTTTCTCCTAGCCACCGGGGAGCTGTTTTTT. Translating gives CASSFLLATGELFF.

This chain uses TRBV18 with TRBJ2-7, with 10 positions matching TRBD1. Germline V gene lookup returns CDR1 KGHSH and CDR2 LQKENI. The CDR3 runs 17 residues. V dropped 3 bases and J dropped 0; count of bases not matched to a gene: 8. CDR3: CASSPRDRGHLSYEQYF. CDR3 bases: TGTGCCAGCTCACCCCGGGACAGGGGCCATCTCTCCTACGAGCAGTACTTC.

This clonotype was counted ten times or more. The chain is built from TRBV4-1 and TRBJ1-2; weak D call: TRBD1 (5 bases). Germline CDR1 is MGHRA and CDR2 is YSYEKL. The CDR3 is 14 residues long. V lost 0 bases to trimming and J lost 6 bases, with 11 bases between them. CDR3 loop: CASSQEIRADGYTF. CDR3 sequence (DNA): TGCGCCAGCAGCCAAGAGATCAGGGCTGATGGCTACACCTTC.

This clonotype was counted a few times. The V gene is TRBV20-1, the J gene TRBJ2-7; the D is unclear. Germline V gene data show CDR1 as DFQATT and CDR2 as SNEGSKA (reference sequence). The CDR3 spans 14 residues. V gave up 3 bases and J gave up 0 bases, with 12 bases separating them. Here the CDR3 DNA reads TGCAGTGCTAGTTTTGGGCATAGCTCCTACGAGCAGTACTTC. Protein sequence: CSASFGHSSYEQYF.

This clonotype was counted a few times. This sequence joins TRBV4-2 and TRBJ1-1; 7 positions match TRBD1. Germline trimming cut 0 bases from V and 7 bases from J; bases unmatched to any gene: 5. CDR1 is LGHNA, CDR2 YNFKEQ, per germline. The CDR3 is made up of 14 amino acids. The CDR3 bases are TGTGCCAGCAGCCAAGACGGGACAGTACTTGAAGCTTTCTTT. Its translation is CASSQDGTVLEAFF.

The chain carries TRBV30 and TRBJ1-2; unclear D gene. V lost 8 bases, J lost 6 bases, and 10 bases lay in between. Germline CDR1 reads GTSNPN; CDR2 reads SVGIG (reference sequence). This CDR3 contains 10 residues. The CDR3 protein is CARGGNGYTF. As DNA, the CDR3 is TGTGCCCGGGGAGGGAATGGCTACACCTTC.

For this clonotype: Likely a read error: the CDR3 ends without its conserved phenylalanine or tryptophan. Because the CDR3's place on the DNA is in doubt, the DNA is left out and the CDR3 is given as listed by TCRdb. The gene calls are TRBV12-3 or TRBV12-4 and TRBJ2-1; the D call of TRBD1 is as the table states it, not checked on the DNA. The CDR3 spans 12 amino acids, including both terminal residues. CDR3: CASSTRDTEQLL.

This clonotype came up once. One end of the junction is discordant with germline, which a read error may explain. The chain combines TRBV7-3 with TRBJ1-6; no firm D call. The CDR3 loop spans 16 amino acids. Germline V gene sequence: CDR1 SGHTA, CDR2 FQGTGA. This CDR3 is CASSLTGRFKNSPLLF. The CDR3, as DNA: TGTGCCAGCAGCTTAACCGGCAGGTTTAAGAATTCACCCCTCCTCTTT.

The V call is TRBV9, the J call TRBJ2-7; tentatively, D is TRBD1 or TRBD2 (7 bases each). Germline CDR1 SGDLS, CDR2 YYNGEE. CDR3 length: 15 amino acids. V gave up 0 bases and J gave up 2 bases, with 12 bases separating them. The CDR3 sequence: CASSVGQGGTYEQYF. The CDR3 coding sequence is TGTGCCAGCAGCGTAGGGCAGGGGGGGACCTACGAGCAGTACTTC.

In the case of this clonotype: This sequence may be a read error, since a much larger clone differs from it by one base. The CDR3 loop is CASSLYSGEETQYF. The CDR3 DNA reads as TGTGCCAGCAGCTTATACAGTGGGGAAGAGACCCAGTACTTC. V and J are TRBV7-9 and TRBJ2-5; D not certain. Between the trimmed V and J ends, which lost 2 bases and 3 bases, there was a span of 10 bases. This CDR3 is 14 amino acids long. CDR1 and CDR2 (germline): SEHNR, FQNEAQ (reference sequence).